Below, 29 T cell receptor beta chains from the same sample are listed, as sequenced in a study of human T cells and chemical hapten exposure. TCRdb re-called the RACE reads with MiXCR, one entry per CDR3 protein. The sample carries fewer than 350,000 distinct CDR3 sequences, 7.5% to 9% recorded once. Time point reported: pre-sensitization, week 0. Treatment specified: therapeutic diphenylcyclopropenone sensitization with weekly scalp DPC. The source was whole blood, collected in connection with sensitization to the hapten diphenylcyclopropenone (DPC). The receptors derive from a man aged 18-30 years with alopecia areata. Some clones in this sample may be carry-over from other donors' samples.

This clonotype was recorded many times. The V gene is TRBV9, the J gene TRBJ2-3; 8 bases fit TRBD2. Germline V CDR1 and CDR2: SGDLS, YYNGEE. V gave up 0 bases and J gave up 0 bases; unmatched junction bases: 3. This CDR3 comprises 16 residues. The CDR3 DNA follows: TGTGCCAGCAGCGTAGTGACGGGGGGGAGCACAGATACGCAGTATTTT. It translates to CASSVVTGGSTDTQYF.

This clonotype was detected a few times. The rearrangement links TRBV6-1 to TRBJ1-5, with TRBD1 matching 7 bases. Trimming took 7 bases from V and 0 from J; bases not matched to a gene: 12. Germline V gene sequence: CDR1 MNHNS, CDR2 SASEGT. The CDR3 is made up of 17 amino acids. DNA for the CDR3: TGTGCCAGCACCGGAGCGGGACAGATTTATAGCAATCAGCCCCAGCATTTT. Translating it yields CASTGAGQIYSNQPQHF.

CDR3 bases: TGTGCCAGTAGTAACACCCCGACAGCAACTAATGAAAAACTGTTTTTT. Amino acid sequence: CASSNTPTATNEKLFF. The rearrangement joins TRBV19 to TRBJ1-4, with D perhaps TRBD1 (5 bases). Trimming took off 4 bases at V and 0 bases at J, with 12 bases between the two ends. This CDR3 is 16 amino acids long. From germline, CDR1 is LNHDA and CDR2 SQIVND (reference sequence).

This chain joins TRBV4-2 and TRBJ1-1; D unresolved. The CDR3 length is 14 residues. Per the germline V gene, CDR1 is LGHNA and CDR2 is YNFKEQ. Trimming pared 3 bases from V and 1 base from J, leaving 9 bases between. CDR3 amino acids: CASSQEATNTEAFF. The CDR3 DNA reads as TGTGCCAGCAGCCAGGAAGCTACGAACACTGAAGCTTTCTTT.

The table lists this clonotype with many counts. The chain has TRBV7-3 and TRBJ2-7; no definite D call. Trimming removed 2 bases at V and 4 bases at J, with 9 bases between. Germline CDR1 is SGHTA and CDR2 is FQGTGA. The CDR3 runs 13 residues. CDR3 region: CASSLADRYEQYF. The CDR3, as DNA: TGTGCCAGCAGCTTAGCGGATCGATACGAGCAGTACTTC.

This clonotype has at least ten counts. This chain links TRBV7-6 with TRBJ2-3; 7 bases map to TRBD1. Trimming cost V 2 bases and J 4 bases; bases outside gene matches: 0. The germline V gene encodes CDR1 SGHVS and CDR2 FNYEAQ. The CDR3 runs to 13 residues. The CDR3: CASSLTGADTQYF. For the CDR3, the DNA is TGTGCCAGCAGCTTAACAGGGGCAGATACGCAGTATTTT. Supplemented by reference TRBV7-6 and TRBJ2-3, the full variable domain reads GAGVSQSPRYKVTKRGQDVALRCDPISGHVSLYWYRQALGQGPEFLTYFNYEAQQDKSGLPNDRFSAERPEGSISTLTIQRTEQRDSAMYRCASSLTGADTQYFGPGTRLTVL.

This clonotype was found a few times. This chain links TRBV12-3 or TRBV12-4 with TRBJ1-1; D may be TRBD1 (5 bases). The V end was cut by 2 bases, the J end by 5 bases, with 9 bases between. The CDR3 covers 13 residues. In nucleotides, the CDR3 is TGTGCCAGCAGTTTAAATGGGGGAACTGAAGCTTTCTTT. This sequence encodes CASSLNGGTEAFF.

This chain connects TRBV5-4 to TRBJ1-1; a weak D match, TRBD1 (5 bases). V lost 2 bases and J 3 bases, leaving 17 bases between the germline ends. This CDR3 region has 16 residues. Per germline, CDR1 SGHNT and CDR2 YYREEE (reference sequence). CDR3 protein: CASSFASGTMDTEAFF. In DNA form, the CDR3 reads TGTGCCAGCAGCTTCGCGTCCGGGACCATGGACACTGAAGCTTTCTTT. Complete variable domain (other parts from reference TRBV5-4 and TRBJ1-1): ETGVTQSPTHLIKTRGQQVTLRCSSQSGHNTVSWYQQALGQGPQFIFQYYREEENGRGNFPPRFSGLQFPNYSSELNVNALELDDSALYLCASSFASGTMDTEAFFGQGTRLTVV.

The table lists this clonotype with many counts. V is TRBV7-2 and J is TRBJ2-3; either TRBD1 or TRBD2 may supply D (5 bases each). V dropped 6 bases and J dropped 0 bases, with 10 bases sitting between them. Germline lookup yields CDR1 SGHTA and CDR2 FQGNSA. The CDR3 extends over 14 amino acids. The CDR3 here is CASRGRVSTDTQYF. The CDR3, as DNA: TGTGCCAGCAGGGGGCGGGTTAGCACAGATACGCAGTATTTT.

This clonotype occurred a few times. The chain recombines TRBV12-3 or TRBV12-4 with TRBJ2-1; D is undetermined. Trimming left V 7 bases short and J 8 bases short, with 21 bases between. The CDR3 has 15 residues. The CDR3 nucleotides read TGTGCCAGCAAGTTCAGGCCCTCTTCCAGCGATGAGCAGTTCTTC. This translates into CASKFRPSSSDEQFF.

In its sample, this clonotype was seen many times. This chain links TRBV6-6 with TRBJ2-7, with D unclear. The CDR3 runs 13 residues. Trimming took 4 bases from V and 1 from J, leaving 8 bases between them. Germline V gives CDR1 MNHNY, CDR2 SVGAGI (reference sequence). The CDR3 bases are TGTGCCAGCAGTTCACGGTTTTCCTACGAGCAGTACGTC. Amino acid sequence: CASSSRFSYEQYV.

This sequence joins TRBV5-6 and TRBJ2-2; 12 bases are shared with TRBD1. After removal of 4 bases from V and 7 bases from J, the junction contained 8 bases not matched to a gene. CDR1 is SGHDT and CDR2 is YYEEEE in the germline V gene. The CDR3 consists of 16 residues. CDR3 DNA: TGTGCCAGCAGCCCACCCGGGACAGGGGGCGGCGGGGAGCTGTTTTTT. It is translated as CASSPPGTGGGGELFF.

This clonotype was found a few times. J is TRBJ2-7 and V is TRBV5-1; D is ambiguous. The CDR3 covers 12 residues. Trimming removed 2 bases at V and 2 bases at J, with 5 bases between. The germline CDR1 and CDR2 sequences are SGHRS and YFSETQ. CDR3 region: CASSLVPYEQYF. The CDR3 region has the DNA TGCGCCAGCAGCTTAGTGCCCTACGAGCAGTACTTC.

This clonotype was recorded at least ten times. The genes are TRBV28 and TRBJ1-1; D gene unclear. There are 15 residues in the CDR3. Germline V gene sequence: CDR1 MDHEN, CDR2 SYDVKM. The V gene lost 3 bases and the J gene lost 0 bases, with 11 bases spanning the gap. The CDR3 sequence is CASSFLGRVNTEAFF. DNA of the CDR3: TGTGCCAGCAGTTTCCTAGGGAGGGTGAACACTGAAGCTTTCTTT.

This chain joins TRBV6-2 or TRBV6-3 and TRBJ2-5; 7 bases line up with TRBD2. The CDR3 has 14 residues. V trimming: 7 bases; J trimming: 1 base; junction bases outside the gene matches: 6. Germline CDR1 MNHEY, CDR2 SVGEGT. CDR3 DNA sequence: TGTGCCAGCATGCCGGGGGGTACCCAAGAGACCCAGTACTTC. It codes for CASMPGGTQETQYF.

The chain uses TRBV12-3 or TRBV12-4 and TRBJ1-5, with TRBD1 matching 8 bases. CDR3 size: 15 residues. Trimming took 6 bases from V and 2 from J; bases not matched to a gene: 6. The CDR3 region is CASSQGQARNQPQHF. The CDR3, as DNA: TGTGCCAGCAGCCAGGGACAGGCACGCAATCAGCCCCAGCATTTT.

This clonotype was seen ten or more times. The chain couples TRBV6-2 or TRBV6-3 to TRBJ2-2; D is tentatively TRBD1 or TRBD2 (6 bases each). The CDR3 extends over 16 amino acids. The germline V gene encodes CDR1 MNHEY and CDR2 SVGEGT. V lost 0 bases, J lost 2 bases, and 10 bases lay in between. The CDR3 bases are TGTGCCAGCAGTTACTCTTCGGGGGCCAACACCGGGGAGCTGTTTTTT. It yields the protein CASSYSSGANTGELFF.

This clonotype has a count of ten or more. This rearrangement joins TRBV6-6 to TRBJ1-1; 8 bases align to TRBD1. V lost 0 bases to trimming and J lost 5 bases; unmatched junction nucleotides: 5. In germline, CDR1 is MNHNY, CDR2 SVGAGI (reference sequence). The CDR3 contains 15 residues. The CDR3 loop is CASSYSSGGGTEAFF. The CDR3 region has the DNA TGTGCCAGCAGTTACTCATCAGGGGGCGGGACTGAAGCTTTCTTT.

J is TRBJ2-5 and V is TRBV7-9, with D possibly matching TRBD1 (5 bases). The length of the CDR3 is 13 residues. With 5 bases removed from V and 5 bases from J, the gap between germline ends came to 12 bases. CDR1 is SEHNR, CDR2 FQNEAQ, per germline (reference sequence). The CDR3 bases are TGTGCCAGCAGCGCCAGGGAAATTGAGACCCAGTACTTC. Translated: CASSAREIETQYF. The full variable domain, its missing parts supplied by reference TRBV7-9 and TRBJ2-5, is DTGVSQNPRHKITKRGQNVTFRCDPISEHNRLYWYRQTLGQGPEFLTYFQNEAQLEKSRLLSDRFSAERPKGSFSTLEIQRTEQGDSAMYLCASSAREIETQYFGPGTRLLVL.

The V and J genes are TRBV7-6 and TRBJ2-3; D possibly corresponds to TRBD2 (6 bases). V dropped 5 bases and J dropped 0 bases, with 15 bases sitting between them. In germline, CDR1 is SGHVS, CDR2 FNYEAQ. This CDR3 has 16 amino acids. The CDR3 is CASSRLVGTSTDTQYF. The CDR3, as DNA: TGTGCCAGCAGCCGACTTGTGGGGACTAGCACAGATACGCAGTATTTT.

This clonotype has a handful of counts. The chain recombines TRBV27 with TRBJ1-5, with D possibly being TRBD1 (5 bases). This CDR3 contains 15 residues. In germline, CDR1 is MNHEY, CDR2 SMNVEV (reference sequence). Trimming removed 3 bases at V and 2 bases at J, with 11 bases between. CDR3 coding DNA: TGTGCCAGCAGTTTCGAGGGGCAGGGCAATCAGCCCCAGCATTTT. Its translation is CASSFEGQGNQPQHF.

The rearrangement links TRBV7-9 to TRBJ2-2; possible D gene TRBD1, 5 bases. Germline V gene sequence: CDR1 SEHNR, CDR2 FQNEAQ (reference sequence). The CDR3 totals 15 residues. V shed 5 bases and J shed 0 bases, with 10 bases lying between them. CDR3 amino acids: CASSPRTTNTGELFF. The CDR3 bases are TGTGCCAGCAGCCCACGGACAACGAACACCGGGGAGCTGTTTTTT.

The chain is built from TRBV5-4 and TRBJ2-7, with 8 bases aligning to TRBD1. The CDR3 covers 16 residues. Trimming at V came to 4 bases and at J to 2 bases, leaving 11 bases not matched to a gene. Per germline, CDR1 SGHNT and CDR2 YYREEE (reference sequence). The CDR3 nucleotides read TGTGCCAGCAGCCGGACTGAGACAGGGGCTACCTACGAGCAGTACTTC. Translation: CASSRTETGATYEQYF.

In this sample, this clonotype turned up a few times. DNA of the CDR3: TGTGCCAGCAGATCGGGACGGGATCCACAGGGGCTGTTTTTT. Its translation is CASRSGRDPQGLFF. This rearrangement joins TRBV6-6 to TRBJ1-4; TRBD1 agrees at 7 bases. Germline assignment: CDR1 MNHNY and CDR2 SVGAGI (reference sequence). V lost 6 bases, J lost 14 bases, and 15 bases stayed unmatched. This CDR3 has 14 residues.

The sample holds a few counts of this clonotype. The chain has TRBV19 and TRBJ2-2, with 7 positions matching TRBD1. The CDR3 consists of 15 residues. Germline values: CDR1 LNHDA, CDR2 SQIVND (reference sequence). With V trimmed by 1 base and J by 4 bases, 3 bases remained unmatched. CDR3 amino acids: CASSIVRGRTGELFF. In DNA, the CDR3 is TGTGCCAGTAGTATAGTTAGGGGGCGCACCGGGGAGCTGTTTTTT.

This clonotype showed up many times. The V and J genes are TRBV6-5 and TRBJ2-3, with D possibly being TRBD1 (5 bases). V lost 4 bases and J 2 bases, leaving 13 bases between the germline ends. Germline CDR1 reads MNHEY; CDR2 reads SVGAGI. The CDR3 has 15 amino acids. The CDR3 is CASSFGHLFTDTQYF. As DNA, the CDR3 is TGTGCCAGCAGTTTCGGACACCTATTCACAGATACGCAGTATTTT.

J is TRBJ2-2 and V is TRBV7-3, with D uncertain. CDR1 is SGHTA, CDR2 FQGTGA, per germline. V dropped 0 bases and J dropped 3 bases, with 8 bases sitting between them. The CDR3 spans 15 residues. The CDR3 bases are TGTGCCAGCAGCTTAACAGGCACAGACACCGGGGAGCTGTTTTTT. Its translation: CASSLTGTDTGELFF.

This clonotype was detected only a few times. The gene calls are TRBV5-6 and TRBJ2-7; the D gene is possibly TRBD2 (5 bases). The V end was cut by 3 bases, the J end by 4 bases, with 11 bases between. The CDR3 loop spans 13 amino acids. Per germline, CDR1 SGHDT and CDR2 YYEEEE. This CDR3 is CASSSPSHYEQYV. CDR3 sequence (DNA): TGTGCCAGCAGCTCCCCTAGCCATTACGAGCAGTACGTC.

The chain uses TRBV11-2 and TRBJ1-1; D is perhaps TRBD1 (5 bases). Germline CDR1 reads SGHAT; CDR2 reads FQNNGV. CDR3 length: 12 residues. V was pared by 1 base and J by 8 bases, with 8 bases between. This CDR3 is CASSLGGREAFF. The CDR3 nucleotides read TGTGCCAGCAGCTTAGGGGGACGCGAAGCTTTCTTT. Filled out from reference TRBV11-2 and TRBJ1-1, the complete variable domain reads EAGVAQSPRYKIIEKRQSVAFWCNPISGHATLYWYQQILGQGPKLLIQFQNNGVVDDSQLPKDRFSAERLKGVDSTLKIQPAKLEDSAVYLCASSLGGREAFFGQGTRLTVV.